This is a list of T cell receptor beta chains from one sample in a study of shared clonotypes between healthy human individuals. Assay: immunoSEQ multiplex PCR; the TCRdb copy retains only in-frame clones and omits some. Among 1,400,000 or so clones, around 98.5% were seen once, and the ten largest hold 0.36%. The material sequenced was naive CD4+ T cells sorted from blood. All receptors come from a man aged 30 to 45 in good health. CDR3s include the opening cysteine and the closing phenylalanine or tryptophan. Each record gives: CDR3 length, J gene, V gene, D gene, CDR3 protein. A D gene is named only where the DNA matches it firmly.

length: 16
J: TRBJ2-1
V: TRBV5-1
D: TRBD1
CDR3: CASSLAPGTGENEQFF

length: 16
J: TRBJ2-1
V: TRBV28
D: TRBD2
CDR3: CASSLWGAGGGNEQFF

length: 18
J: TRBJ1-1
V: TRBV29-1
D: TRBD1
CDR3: CSVGSTTGGVRLYTEAFF

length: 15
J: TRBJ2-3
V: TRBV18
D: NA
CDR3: CASSPPGLEQDTQYF

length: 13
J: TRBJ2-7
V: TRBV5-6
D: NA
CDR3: CASSLWSVYEQYF

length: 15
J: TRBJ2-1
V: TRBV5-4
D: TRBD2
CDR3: CASSLLAGADNEQFF

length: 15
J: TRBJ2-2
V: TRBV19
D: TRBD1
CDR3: CASSSRTGGIGELFF

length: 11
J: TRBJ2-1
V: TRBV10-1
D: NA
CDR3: CASSENGEQFF

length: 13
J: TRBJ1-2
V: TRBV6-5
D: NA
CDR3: CASTIDRNYGYTF

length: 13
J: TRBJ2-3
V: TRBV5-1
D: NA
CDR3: CASSNRVSDTQYF

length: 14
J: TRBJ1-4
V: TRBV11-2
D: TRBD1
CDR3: CASSLGQGWGKLFF

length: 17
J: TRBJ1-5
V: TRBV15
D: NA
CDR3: CATSRGEQEGRNQPQHF

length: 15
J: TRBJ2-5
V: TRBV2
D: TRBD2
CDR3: CASSALLAGRETQYF

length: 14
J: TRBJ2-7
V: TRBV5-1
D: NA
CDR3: CASARADESYEQYF

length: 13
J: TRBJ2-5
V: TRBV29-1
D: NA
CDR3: CSVEPHMEETQYF

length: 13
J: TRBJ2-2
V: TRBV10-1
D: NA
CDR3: CASSERQRGELFF

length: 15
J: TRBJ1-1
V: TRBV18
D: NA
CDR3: CASSPPGVRGTEAFF

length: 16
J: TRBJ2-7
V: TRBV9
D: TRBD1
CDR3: CASSVAPAGGFYEQYF

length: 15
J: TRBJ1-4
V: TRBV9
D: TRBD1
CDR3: CASSVGGQGNEKLFF

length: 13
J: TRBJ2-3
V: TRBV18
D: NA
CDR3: CASSPASTDTQYF

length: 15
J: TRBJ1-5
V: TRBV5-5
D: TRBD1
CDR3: CASSSLDRYNQPQHF

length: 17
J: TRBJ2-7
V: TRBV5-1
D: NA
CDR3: CASSLTMVGQGGIPQYF

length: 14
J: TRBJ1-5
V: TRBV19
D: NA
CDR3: CASSQKGYNQPQHF

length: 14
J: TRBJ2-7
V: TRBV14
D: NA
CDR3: CASSQGGFRYEQYF

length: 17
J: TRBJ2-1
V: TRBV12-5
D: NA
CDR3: CASGSTVPGAKDNEQFF

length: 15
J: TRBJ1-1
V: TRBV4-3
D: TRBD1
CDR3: CASSQERQGGTEAFF

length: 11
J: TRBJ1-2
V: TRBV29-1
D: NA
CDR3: CSVVGDYGYTF

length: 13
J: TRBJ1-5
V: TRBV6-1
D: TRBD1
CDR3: CASSTGGGQPQHF

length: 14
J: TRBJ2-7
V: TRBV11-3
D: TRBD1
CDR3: CASSTHRDSYEQYF

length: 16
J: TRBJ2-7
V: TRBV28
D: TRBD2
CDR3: CASSLRRTSGSYEQYF

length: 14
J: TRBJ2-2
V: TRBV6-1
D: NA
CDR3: CASSGLGNTGELFF

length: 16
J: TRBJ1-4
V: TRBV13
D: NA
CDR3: CASSLASDISGEKLFF

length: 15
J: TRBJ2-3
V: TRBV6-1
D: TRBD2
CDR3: CASRTMIAGTDTQYF

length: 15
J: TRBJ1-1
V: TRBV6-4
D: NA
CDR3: CASRFTLRPNTEAFF

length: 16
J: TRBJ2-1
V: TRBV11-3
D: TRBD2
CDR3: CASSLGPGLAGSEQFF

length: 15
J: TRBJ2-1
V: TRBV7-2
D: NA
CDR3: CASSFWQGAYNEQFF

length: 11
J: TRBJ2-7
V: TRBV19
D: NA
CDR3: CASGRGHEQYF

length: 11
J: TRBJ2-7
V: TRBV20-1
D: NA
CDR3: CSARQNYEQYF

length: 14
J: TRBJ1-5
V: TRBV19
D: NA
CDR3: CASSTDGGNGPQHF

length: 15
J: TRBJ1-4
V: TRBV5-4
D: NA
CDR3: CASSQRDGRNEKLFF

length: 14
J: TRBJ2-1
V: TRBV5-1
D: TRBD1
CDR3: CASSSGPRGHEQFF

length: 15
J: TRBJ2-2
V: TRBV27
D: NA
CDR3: CASTLWGRNTGELFF

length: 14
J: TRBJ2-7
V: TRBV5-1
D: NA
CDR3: CASSRESSSYEQYF

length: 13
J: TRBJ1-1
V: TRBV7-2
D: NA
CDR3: CASSFGANTEAFF

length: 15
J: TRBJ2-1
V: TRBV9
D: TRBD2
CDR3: CASSVGLAHYNEQFF

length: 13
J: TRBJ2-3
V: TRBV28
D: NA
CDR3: CASSPNTEHTQYF

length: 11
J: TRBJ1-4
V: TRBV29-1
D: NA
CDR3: CSVREGEKLFF

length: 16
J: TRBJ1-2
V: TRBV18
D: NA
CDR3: CASSSNNWGRNYGYTF

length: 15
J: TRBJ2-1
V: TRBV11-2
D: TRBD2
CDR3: CASSWGLAGGNEQFF

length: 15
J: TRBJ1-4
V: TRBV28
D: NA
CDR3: CASTPFRAANEKLFF

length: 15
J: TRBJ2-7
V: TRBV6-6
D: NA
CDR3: CASKQGEGTTYEQYF

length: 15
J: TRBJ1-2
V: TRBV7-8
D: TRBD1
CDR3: CASSYRGGVLDGYTF

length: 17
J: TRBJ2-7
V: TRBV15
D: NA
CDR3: CATSRDLGRGKTYEQYF